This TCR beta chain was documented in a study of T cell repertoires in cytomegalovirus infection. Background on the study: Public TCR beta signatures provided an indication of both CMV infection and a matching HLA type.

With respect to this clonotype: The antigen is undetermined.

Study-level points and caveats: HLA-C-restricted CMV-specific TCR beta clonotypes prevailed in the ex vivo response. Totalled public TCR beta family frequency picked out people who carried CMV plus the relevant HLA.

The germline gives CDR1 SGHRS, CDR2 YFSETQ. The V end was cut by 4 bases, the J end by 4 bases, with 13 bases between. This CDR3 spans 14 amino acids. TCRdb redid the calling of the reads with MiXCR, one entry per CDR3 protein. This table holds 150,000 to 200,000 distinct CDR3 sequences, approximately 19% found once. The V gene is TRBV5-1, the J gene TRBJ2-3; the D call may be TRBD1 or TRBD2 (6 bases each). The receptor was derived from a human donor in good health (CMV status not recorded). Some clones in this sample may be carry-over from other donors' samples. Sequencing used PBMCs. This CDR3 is CASSTEGGADTQYF. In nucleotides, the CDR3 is TGCGCCAGCAGCACCGAGGGGGGTGCAGATACGCAGTATTTT.